Sequencing of this TCR beta chain was carried out in a study of shared clonotypes between healthy human individuals. This clone came up once. HIV-negative, healthy adults without recent acute infections or vaccinations were the donors. The method was immunoSEQ multiplex PCR; TCRdb's version includes in-frame clones alone and lacks a portion of them. This sample has fewer than 550,000 clones, with 60% to 80% found just once. The V and J ends lost 4 bases and 2 bases, in that order; junction bases with no gene match: 5. The CDR3 runs 13 residues. The germline V gene encodes CDR1 GTSNPN and CDR2 SVGIG (reference sequence).

This sequence originates from a woman between 35 and 50 years old in good health. Some clones in this sample may be carry-over from other donors' samples. J is TRBJ2-7 and V is TRBV30, with TRBD2 identical over 7 bases. Sequencing input: PBMCs. This CDR3 reads CAWKVGGPYEQYF. As DNA, the CDR3 is TGTGCCTGGAAGGTGGGAGGGCCCTACGAGCAGTACTTC. Full variable domain (rest looked up from reference TRBV30 and TRBJ2-7): SQTIHQWPATLVQPVGSPLSLECTVEGTSNPNLYWYRQAAGRGLQLLFYSVGIGQISSEVPQNLSASRPQDRQFILSSKKLLLSDSGFYLCAWKVGGPYEQYFGPGTRLTVT.